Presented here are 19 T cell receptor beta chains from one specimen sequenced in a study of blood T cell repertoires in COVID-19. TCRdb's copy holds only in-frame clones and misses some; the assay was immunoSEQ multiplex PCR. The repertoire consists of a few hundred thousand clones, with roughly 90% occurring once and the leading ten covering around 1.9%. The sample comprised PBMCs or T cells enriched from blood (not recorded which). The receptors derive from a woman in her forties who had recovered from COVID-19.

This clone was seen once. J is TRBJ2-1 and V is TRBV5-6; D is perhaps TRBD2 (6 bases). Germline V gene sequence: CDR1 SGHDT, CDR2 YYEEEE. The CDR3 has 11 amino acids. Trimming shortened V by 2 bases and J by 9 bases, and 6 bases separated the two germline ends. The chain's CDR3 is CASSLAGEQFF. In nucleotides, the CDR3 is TGTGCCAGCAGCTTAGCGGGTGAGCAGTTCTTC.

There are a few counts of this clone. Here the CDR3 reads CASSARLALASEQYF. In nucleotides, the CDR3 is TGTGCCAGCAGCGCCAGACTAGCCCTTGCGAGCGAGCAGTACTTC. This chain links TRBV9 with TRBJ2-7, with 7 nucleotides matching TRBD2. The CDR3 length is 15 residues. With V trimmed by 3 bases and J by 6 bases, 12 bases remained unmatched. CDR1 and CDR2 from the germline V gene are SGDLS and YYNGEE.

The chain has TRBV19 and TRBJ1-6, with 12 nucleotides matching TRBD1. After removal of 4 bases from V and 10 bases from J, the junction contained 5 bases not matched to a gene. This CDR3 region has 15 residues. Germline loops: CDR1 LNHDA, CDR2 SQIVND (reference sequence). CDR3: CASSTGQGAVSPLHF. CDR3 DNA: TGTGCCAGTAGTACGGGACAGGGGGCCGTCTCACCCCTCCACTTT.

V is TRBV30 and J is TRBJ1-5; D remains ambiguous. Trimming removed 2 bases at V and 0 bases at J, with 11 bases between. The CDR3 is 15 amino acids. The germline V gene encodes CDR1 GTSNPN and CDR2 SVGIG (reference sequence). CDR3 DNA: TGTGCCTGGAGTCCGGGTCCTTATAGCAATCAGCCCCAGCATTTT. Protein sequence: CAWSPGPYSNQPQHF.

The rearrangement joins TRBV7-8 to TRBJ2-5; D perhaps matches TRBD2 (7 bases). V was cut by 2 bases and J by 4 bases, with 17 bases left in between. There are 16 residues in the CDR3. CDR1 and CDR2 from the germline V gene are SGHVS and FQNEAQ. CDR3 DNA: TGTGCCAGCAGCTTAAGGGGGAGGGCTGGGTTAGAGACCCAGTACTTC. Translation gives CASSLRGRAGLETQYF.

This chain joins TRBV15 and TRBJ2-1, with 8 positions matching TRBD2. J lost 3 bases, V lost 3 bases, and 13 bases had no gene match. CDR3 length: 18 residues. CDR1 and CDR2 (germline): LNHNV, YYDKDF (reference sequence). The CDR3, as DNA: TGTGCCACCAGCAGGGAACCCGCCGGGACTAGAGACTACAATGAGCAGTTCTTC. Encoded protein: CATSREPAGTRDYNEQFF.

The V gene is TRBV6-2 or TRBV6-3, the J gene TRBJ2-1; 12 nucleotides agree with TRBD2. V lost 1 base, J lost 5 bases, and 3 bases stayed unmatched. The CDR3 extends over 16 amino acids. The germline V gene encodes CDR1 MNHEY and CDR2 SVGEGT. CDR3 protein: CASSYWTSGANNEQFF. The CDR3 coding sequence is TGTGCCAGCAGTTACTGGACTAGCGGGGCTAACAATGAGCAGTTCTTC.

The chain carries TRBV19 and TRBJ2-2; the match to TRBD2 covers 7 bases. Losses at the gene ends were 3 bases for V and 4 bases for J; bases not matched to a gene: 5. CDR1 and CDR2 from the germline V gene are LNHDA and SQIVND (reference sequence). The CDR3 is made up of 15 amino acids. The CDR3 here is CASSIHSGGTGELFF. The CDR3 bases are TGTGCCAGTAGTATTCACTCGGGGGGCACCGGGGAGCTGTTTTTT.

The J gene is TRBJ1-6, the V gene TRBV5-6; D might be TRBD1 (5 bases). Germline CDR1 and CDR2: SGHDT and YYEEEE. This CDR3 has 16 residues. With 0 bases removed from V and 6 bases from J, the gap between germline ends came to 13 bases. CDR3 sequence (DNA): TGTGCCAGCAGCTTGGAAGGGGTTTTTCTTAATTCACCCCTCCACTTT. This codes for CASSLEGVFLNSPLHF.

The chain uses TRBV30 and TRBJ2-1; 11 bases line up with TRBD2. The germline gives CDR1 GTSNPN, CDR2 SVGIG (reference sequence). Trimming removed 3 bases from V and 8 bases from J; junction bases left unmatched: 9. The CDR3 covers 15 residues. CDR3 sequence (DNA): TGTGCCTGGAGCGAATCTAGCGGGAGGCCCGATGAGCAGTTCTTC. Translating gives CAWSESSGRPDEQFF.

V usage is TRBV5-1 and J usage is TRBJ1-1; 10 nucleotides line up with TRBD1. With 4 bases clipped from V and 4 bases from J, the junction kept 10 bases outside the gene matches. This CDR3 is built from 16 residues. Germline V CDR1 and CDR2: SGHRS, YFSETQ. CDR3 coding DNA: TGCGCCAGCAGCGCTAGACAGGGGGCGCAGAGCACTGAAGCTTTCTTT. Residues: CASSARQGAQSTEAFF.

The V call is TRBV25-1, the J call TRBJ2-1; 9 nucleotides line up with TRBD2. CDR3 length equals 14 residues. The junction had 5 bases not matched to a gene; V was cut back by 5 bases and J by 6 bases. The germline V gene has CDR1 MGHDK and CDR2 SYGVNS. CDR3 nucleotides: TGTGCCAGCAGTAAGGGACTAGCCGGCAATGAGCAGTTCTTC. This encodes CASSKGLAGNEQFF.

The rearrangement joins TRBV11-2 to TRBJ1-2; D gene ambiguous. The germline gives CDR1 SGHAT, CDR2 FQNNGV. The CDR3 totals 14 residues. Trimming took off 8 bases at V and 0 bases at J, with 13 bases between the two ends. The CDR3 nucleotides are TGTGCCAGCTATGATCCAGGTGCTAACTATGGCTACACCTTC. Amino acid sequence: CASYDPGANYGYTF.

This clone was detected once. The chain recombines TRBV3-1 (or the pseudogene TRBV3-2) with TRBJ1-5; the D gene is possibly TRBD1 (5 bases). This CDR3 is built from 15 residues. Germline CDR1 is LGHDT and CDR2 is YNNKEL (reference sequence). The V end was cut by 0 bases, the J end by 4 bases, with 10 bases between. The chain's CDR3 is CASSQDLTENQPQHF. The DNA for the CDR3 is TGTGCCAGCAGCCAAGATCTGACAGAAAATCAGCCCCAGCATTTT.

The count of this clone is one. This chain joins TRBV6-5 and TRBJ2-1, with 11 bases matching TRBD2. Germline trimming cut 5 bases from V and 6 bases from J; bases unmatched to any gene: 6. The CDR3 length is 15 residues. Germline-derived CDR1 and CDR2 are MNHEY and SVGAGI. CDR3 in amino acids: CASSLLAGVFNEQFF. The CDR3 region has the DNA TGTGCCAGCAGTCTACTAGCGGGAGTATTCAATGAGCAGTTCTTC.

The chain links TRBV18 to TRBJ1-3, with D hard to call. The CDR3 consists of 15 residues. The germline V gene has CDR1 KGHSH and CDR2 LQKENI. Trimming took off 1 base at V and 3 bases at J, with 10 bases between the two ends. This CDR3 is CASSPREGDGNTIYF. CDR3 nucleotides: TGTGCCAGCTCACCACGGGAGGGAGATGGAAACACCATATATTTT.

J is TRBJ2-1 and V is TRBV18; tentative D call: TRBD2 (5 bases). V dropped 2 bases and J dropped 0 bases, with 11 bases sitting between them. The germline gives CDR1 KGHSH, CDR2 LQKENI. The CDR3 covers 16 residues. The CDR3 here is CASSPWERTSYNEQFF. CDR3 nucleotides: TGTGCCAGCTCACCATGGGAGCGGACCTCCTACAATGAGCAGTTCTTC.

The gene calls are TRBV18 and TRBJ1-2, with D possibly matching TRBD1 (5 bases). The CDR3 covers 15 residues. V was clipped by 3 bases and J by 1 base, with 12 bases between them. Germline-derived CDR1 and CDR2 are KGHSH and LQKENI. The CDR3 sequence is CASSPRGDSNYGYTF. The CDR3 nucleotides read TGTGCCAGCTCACCCCGTGGCGACAGTAACTATGGCTACACCTTC. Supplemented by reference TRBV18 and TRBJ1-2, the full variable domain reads NAGVMQNPRHLVRRRGQEARLRCSPMKGHSHVYWYRQLPEEGLKFMVYLQKENIIDESGMPKERFSAEFPKEGPSILRIQQVVRGDSAAYFCASSPRGDSNYGYTFGSGTRLTVV.

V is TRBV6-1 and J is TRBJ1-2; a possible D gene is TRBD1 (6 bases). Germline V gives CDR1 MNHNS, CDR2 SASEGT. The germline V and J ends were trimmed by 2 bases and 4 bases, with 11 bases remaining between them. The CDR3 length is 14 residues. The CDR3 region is CASSEPADSYGYTF. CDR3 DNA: TGTGCCAGCAGTGAACCCGCGGACAGCTATGGCTACACCTTC.